A selection of T cell receptor beta chains follows, all from one sample in a study of immune evolution from preneoplasia to lung adenocarcinoma. Assay used: immunoSEQ multiplex PCR; TCRdb lists only in-frame clones, some missing. The sample lists 6,500 to 9,500 clones; around 70% were seen once. Source material: FFPE lung adenocarcinoma in situ tissue. The receptors were gathered from a donor older than 65 with lung adenocarcinoma. Some clones in this sample may be carry-over from other donors' samples. Each CDR3 is given with its conserved first and last residue. A D gene is named only where the DNA matches it firmly. Clone size, where shown, is once, few, many, or a class for clones that have expanded.

>TRBJ2-2|-|TRBD1|TRBV6-5
TGTGCCAGCAGTGTGACAGGGGGAAGAACCGGGGAGCTGTTTTTT
CASSVTGGRTGELFF
>TRBJ2-7|-|-|TRBV7-9
TGTGCCAGCAGCCGACGGGAGATCTACGAGCAGTACTTC
CASSRREIYEQYF
>TRBJ1-2|once|-|TRBV19
TGTGCCAGTAGTATTGGGAAGGGGGAAGGCTACACCTTC
CASSIGKGEGYTF
>TRBJ1-4|few|-|TRBV9
TGTGCCAGCAGCGTAGGCGGACGGGGTGAAAAACTGTTTTTT
CASSVGGRGEKLFF
>TRBJ2-7|-|TRBD2|TRBV7-6
TGTGCCAGCAGCTTAGCGCCGGGGAGGGATAGTTCCTACGAGCAGTACTTC
CASSLAPGRDSSYEQYF
>TRBJ2-5|-|TRBD1|TRBV4-1
TGCGCCAGCAGCCCGACCGACAGGGGCCAAGAGACCCAGTACTTC
CASSPTDRGQETQYF
>TRBJ1-1|few|-|TRBV11-2
TGTGCCAGCACCGAAAACATGGGTGAAGCTTTCTTT
CASTENMGEAFF
>TRBJ1-5|few|TRBD1|TRBV11-1
TGTGCCAGCAGCCCGGGACAGGGTAGCAATCAGCCCCAGCATTTT
CASSPGQGSNQPQHF
>TRBJ2-1|-|TRBD2|TRBV19
TGTGCCAGTAGCCCTTCGGGAGGGGCGGTTTTTGAGCAGTTCTTC
CASSPSGGAVFEQFF
>TRBJ1-5|few|-|TRBV27
TGTGCCTCTGCGGGGGGACGGAATCAGCCCCAGCATTTT
CASAGGRNQPQHF
>TRBJ1-1|-|-|TRBV11-1
TGTGCCAGCAGCCCCCAGGACGTTCCGAACACTGAAGCTTTCTTT
CASSPQDVPNTEAFF
>TRBJ2-3|-|TRBD2|TRBV4-1
TGCGCCAGCAGCCAAGTTCCTAGCGGGGTATCAGATACGCAGTATTTT
CASSQVPSGVSDTQYF
>TRBJ2-7|-|-|TRBV28
TGTGCCAGCAGTCCTACGGGTTCCGGAGGCTGGGAGCAGTACTTC
CASSPTGSGGWEQYF
>TRBJ1-2|-|-|TRBV20-1
TGCAGTGCTGGGACCGCGCAGGCCTTC
CSAGTAQAF
>TRBJ1-1|few|-|TRBV29-1
TGCAGCGTCCCCCTGAACACTGAAGCTTTCTTT
CSVPLNTEAFF
>TRBJ1-2|-|-|TRBV23-1
TGCGCCAGCACCGCAGTTGGGAAGGCGGACTATGGCTACACCTTC
CASTAVGKADYGYTF
>TRBJ2-3|-|TRBD1|TRBV30
TGTGCCTGGAGAACGGGACAGGGCTTCACAGATACGCAGTATTTT
CAWRTGQGFTDTQYF
>TRBJ2-3|-|TRBD2|TRBV7-9
TGTGCCAGCAGCTTAGCTGCGGGACTAGCGAACAACCCAGATACGCAGTATTTT
CASSLAAGLANNPDTQYF
>TRBJ1-1|few|-|TRBV2
TGTGCCAGCAGTCCCGACAGGAGGTACACTGAAGCTTTCTTT
CASSPDRRYTEAFF
>TRBJ2-3|-|-|TRBV30
TGTGCCTGGAGACGTACAGGGAGCACAGATACGCAGTATTTT
CAWRRTGSTDTQYF
>TRBJ1-5|few|-|TRBV6-5
TGTGCCAGCAGTCCTCGGGGTCAGCCTTATCAGCCCCAGCATTTT
CASSPRGQPYQPQHF
>TRBJ2-3|-|-|TRBV7-7
TGTGCTAGCAGCTTTGATGCCAGCACAGATACGCAGTATTTT
CASSFDASTDTQYF
>TRBJ1-5|-|-|TRBV10-2
TGCGCCAGCAGCCGGACAGAGAGTCAGCAGCCCCAGCATTTT
CASSRTESQQPQHF
>TRBJ1-1|-|-|TRBV30
TGTGCCTTACGAAGGGAGCCCACGAGAAGGACTGAAGCTTTCTTT
CALRREPTRRTEAFF